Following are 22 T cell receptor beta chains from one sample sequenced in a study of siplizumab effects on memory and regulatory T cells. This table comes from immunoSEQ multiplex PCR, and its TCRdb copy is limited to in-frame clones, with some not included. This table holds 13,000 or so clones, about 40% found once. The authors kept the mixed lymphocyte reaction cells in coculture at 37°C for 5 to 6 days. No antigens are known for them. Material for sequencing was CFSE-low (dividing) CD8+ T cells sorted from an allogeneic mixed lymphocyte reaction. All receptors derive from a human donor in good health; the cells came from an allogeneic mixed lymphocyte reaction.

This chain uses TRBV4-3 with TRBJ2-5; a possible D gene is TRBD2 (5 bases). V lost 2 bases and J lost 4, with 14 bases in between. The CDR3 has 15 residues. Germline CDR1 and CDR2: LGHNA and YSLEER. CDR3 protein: CASSQLGGDGETQYF. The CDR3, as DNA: TGCGCCAGCAGCCAACTCGGAGGCGACGGAGAGACCCAGTACTTC.

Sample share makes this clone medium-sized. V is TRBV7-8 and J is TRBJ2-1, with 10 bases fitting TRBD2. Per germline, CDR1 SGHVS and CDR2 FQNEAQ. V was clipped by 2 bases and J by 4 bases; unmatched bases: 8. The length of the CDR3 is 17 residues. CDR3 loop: CASSLRGLAGAYNEQFF. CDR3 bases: TGTGCCAGCAGCTTAAGGGGCCTAGCGGGAGCTTACAATGAGCAGTTCTTC.

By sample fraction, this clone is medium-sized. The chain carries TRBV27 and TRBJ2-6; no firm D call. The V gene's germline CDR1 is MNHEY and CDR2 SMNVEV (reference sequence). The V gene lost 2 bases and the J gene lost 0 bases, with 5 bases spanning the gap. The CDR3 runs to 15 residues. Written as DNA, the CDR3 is TGTGCCAGCAGTTTACTGGCCTCTGGGGCCAACGTCCTGACTTTC. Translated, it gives CASSLLASGANVLTF.

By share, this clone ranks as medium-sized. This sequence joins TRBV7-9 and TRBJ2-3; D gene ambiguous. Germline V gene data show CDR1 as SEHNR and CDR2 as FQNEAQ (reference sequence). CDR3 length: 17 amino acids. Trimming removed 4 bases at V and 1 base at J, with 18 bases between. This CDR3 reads CASSYVETLIGTDTQYF. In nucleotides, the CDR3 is TGTGCCAGCAGCTACGTTGAGACTTTAATCGGCACAGATACGCAGTATTTT.

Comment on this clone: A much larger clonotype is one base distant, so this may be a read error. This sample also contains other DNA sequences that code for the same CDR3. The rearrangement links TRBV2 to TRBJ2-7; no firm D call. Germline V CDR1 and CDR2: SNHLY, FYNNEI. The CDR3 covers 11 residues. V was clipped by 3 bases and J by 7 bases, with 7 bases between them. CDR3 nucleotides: TGTGCCAGCAGTGAGATCCATGAGCAGTACTTC. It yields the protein CASSEIHEQYF.

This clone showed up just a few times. CDR3 sequence (DNA): TGTGCCGCTGGATGGGGGTACAATCAGCCCCAGCATTTT. It encodes CAAGWGYNQPQHF. V usage is TRBV27 and J usage is TRBJ1-5; weak D call: TRBD1 (5 bases). The V gene lost 11 bases and the J gene lost 3 bases, with 14 bases spanning the gap. The CDR3 runs to 13 residues. Per the germline V gene, CDR1 is MNHEY and CDR2 is SMNVEV (reference sequence).

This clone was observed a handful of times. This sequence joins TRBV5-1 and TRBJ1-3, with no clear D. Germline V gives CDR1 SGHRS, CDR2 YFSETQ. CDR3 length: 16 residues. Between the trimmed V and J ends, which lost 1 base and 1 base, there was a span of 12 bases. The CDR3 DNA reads TGCGCCAGCAGCTTGTATTTTGGCAGGTCTGGAAACACCATATATTTT. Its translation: CASSLYFGRSGNTIYF. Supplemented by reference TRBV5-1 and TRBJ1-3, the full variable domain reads KAGVTQTPRYLIKTRGQQVTLSCSPISGHRSVSWYQQTPGQGLQFLFEYFSETQRNKGNFPGRFSGRQFSNSRSEMNVSTLELGDSALYLCASSLYFGRSGNTIYFGEGSWLTVV.

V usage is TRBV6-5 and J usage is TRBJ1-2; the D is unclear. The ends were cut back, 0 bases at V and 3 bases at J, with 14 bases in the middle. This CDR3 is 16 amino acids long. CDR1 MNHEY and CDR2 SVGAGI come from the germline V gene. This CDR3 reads CASSYSPGPSHYGYTF. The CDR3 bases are TGTGCCAGCAGTTACTCGCCAGGCCCCTCACACTATGGCTACACCTTC.

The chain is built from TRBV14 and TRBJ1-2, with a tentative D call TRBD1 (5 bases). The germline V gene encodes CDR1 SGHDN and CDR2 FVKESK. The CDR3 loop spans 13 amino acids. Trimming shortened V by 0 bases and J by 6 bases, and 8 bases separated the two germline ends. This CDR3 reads CASSQDWGHGYTF. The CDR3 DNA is TGTGCCAGCAGCCAAGATTGGGGCCATGGCTACACCTTC. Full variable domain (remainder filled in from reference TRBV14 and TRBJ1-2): EAGVTQFPSHSVIEKGQTVTLRCDPISGHDNLYWYRRVMGKEIKFLLHFVKESKQDESGMPNNRFLAERTGGTYSTLKVQPAELEDSGVYFCASSQDWGHGYTFGSGTRLTVV.

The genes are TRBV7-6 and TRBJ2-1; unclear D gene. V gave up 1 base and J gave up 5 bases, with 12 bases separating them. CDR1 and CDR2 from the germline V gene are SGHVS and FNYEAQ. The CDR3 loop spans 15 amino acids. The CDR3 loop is CASSLVAVGHNEQFF. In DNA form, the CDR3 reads TGTGCCAGCAGCTTAGTGGCAGTTGGGCACAATGAGCAGTTCTTC.

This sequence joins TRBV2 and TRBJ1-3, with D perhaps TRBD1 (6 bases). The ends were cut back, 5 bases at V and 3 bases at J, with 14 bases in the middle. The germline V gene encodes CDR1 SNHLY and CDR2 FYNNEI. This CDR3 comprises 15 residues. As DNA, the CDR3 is TGTGCCAGCAGTCAAGGGACACGAGGTGGAAACACCATATATTTT. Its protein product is CASSQGTRGGNTIYF.

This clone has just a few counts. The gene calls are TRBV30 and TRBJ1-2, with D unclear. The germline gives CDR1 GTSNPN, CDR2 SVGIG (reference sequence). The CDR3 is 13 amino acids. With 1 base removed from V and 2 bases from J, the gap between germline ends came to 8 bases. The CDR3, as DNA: TGTGCCTGGAGTGAAAGTTTAAACTATGGCTACACCTTC. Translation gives CAWSESLNYGYTF.

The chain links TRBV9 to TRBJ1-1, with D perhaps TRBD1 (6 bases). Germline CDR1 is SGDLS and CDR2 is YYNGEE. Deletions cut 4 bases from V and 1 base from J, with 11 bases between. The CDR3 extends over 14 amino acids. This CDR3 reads CASSLGGGNTEAFF. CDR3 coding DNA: TGTGCCAGCAGCCTTGGAGGGGGGAACACTGAAGCTTTCTTT.

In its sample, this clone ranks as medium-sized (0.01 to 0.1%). The CDR3 nucleotides are TGTGCCAGCAGCCCAGGGGTCAGGGGGCCCTCCTACGAGCAGTACTTC. Translated: CASSPGVRGPSYEQYF. V and J are TRBV7-9 and TRBJ2-7; 8 bases fit TRBD1. Germline V gene lookup returns CDR1 SEHNR and CDR2 FQNEAQ (reference sequence). This CDR3 has 16 amino acids. V shed 5 bases, J shed 0 bases, and the junction held 9 bases outside the gene matches. The variable domain in full, completed from reference TRBV7-9 and TRBJ2-7, reads DTGVSQNPRHKITKRGQNVTFRCDPISEHNRLYWYRQTLGQGPEFLTYFQNEAQLEKSRLLSDRFSAERPKGSFSTLEIQRTEQGDSAMYLCASSPGVRGPSYEQYFGPGTRLTVT.

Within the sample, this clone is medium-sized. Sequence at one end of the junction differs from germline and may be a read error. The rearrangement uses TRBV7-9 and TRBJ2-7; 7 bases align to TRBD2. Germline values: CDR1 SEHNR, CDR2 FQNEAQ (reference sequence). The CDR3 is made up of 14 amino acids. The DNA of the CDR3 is TGTGCCAGCACCTTAGTGGGAGGGATCTACGAGCAGTACTTC. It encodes CASTLVGGIYEQYF.

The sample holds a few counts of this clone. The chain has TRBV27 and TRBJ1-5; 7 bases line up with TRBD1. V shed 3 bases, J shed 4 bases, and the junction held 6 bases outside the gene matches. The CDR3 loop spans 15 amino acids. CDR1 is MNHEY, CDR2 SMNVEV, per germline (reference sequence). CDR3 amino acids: CASSFSGQDNQPQHF. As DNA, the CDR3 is TGTGCCAGCAGTTTTTCCGGACAGGATAATCAGCCCCAGCATTTT.

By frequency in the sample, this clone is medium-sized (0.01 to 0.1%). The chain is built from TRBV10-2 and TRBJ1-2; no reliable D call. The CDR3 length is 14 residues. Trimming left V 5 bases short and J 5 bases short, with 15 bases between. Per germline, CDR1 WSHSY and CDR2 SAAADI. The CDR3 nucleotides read TGCGCCAGCAGTAGTTCCAGTGGACCTTATGGCTACACCTTC. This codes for CASSSSSGPYGYTF.

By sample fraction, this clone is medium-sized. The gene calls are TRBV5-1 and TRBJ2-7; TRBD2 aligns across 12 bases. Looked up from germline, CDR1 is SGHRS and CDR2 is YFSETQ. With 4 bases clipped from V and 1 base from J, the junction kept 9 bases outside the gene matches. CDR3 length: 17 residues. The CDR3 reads CASSPPSGGAWSYEQYF. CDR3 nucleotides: TGCGCCAGCAGCCCGCCTAGCGGGGGGGCCTGGTCCTACGAGCAGTACTTC.

The CDR3 DNA reads TGTGCCAGCAGTTTATGGGGGGCGCACTACGAGCAGTACTTC. This sequence encodes CASSLWGAHYEQYF. The V gene is TRBV13, the J gene TRBJ2-7, with D possibly called TRBD1 or TRBD2 (6 bases each). The length of the CDR3 is 14 residues. Germline values: CDR1 PRHDT, CDR2 FYEKMQ (reference sequence). V was clipped by 6 bases and J by 3 bases, with 15 bases between them.

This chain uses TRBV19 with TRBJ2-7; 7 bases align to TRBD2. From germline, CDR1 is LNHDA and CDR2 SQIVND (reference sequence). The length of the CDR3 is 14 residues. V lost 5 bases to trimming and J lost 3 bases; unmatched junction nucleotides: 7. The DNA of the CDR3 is TGTGCCAGTAGTCTGGCGCTAGCGGACTACGAGCAGTACTTC. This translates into CASSLALADYEQYF. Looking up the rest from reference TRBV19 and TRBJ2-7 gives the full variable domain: DGGITQSPKYLFRKEGQNVTLSCEQNLNHDAMYWYRQDPGQGLRLIYYSQIVNDFQKGDIAEGYSVSREKKESFPLTVTSAQKNPTAFYLCASSLALADYEQYFGPGTRLTVT.

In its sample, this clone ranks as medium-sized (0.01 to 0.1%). The CDR3 nucleotides are TGTGCCTCAGGGACAGGCTATGGCTACACCTTC. Amino acid sequence: CASGTGYGYTF. The rearrangement links TRBV19 to TRBJ1-2, with 8 bases lining up with TRBD1. J gave up 4 bases and V 11 bases, and 3 bases lay outside the gene matches. There are 11 residues in the CDR3. Germline CDR1 reads LNHDA; CDR2 reads SQIVND (reference sequence).

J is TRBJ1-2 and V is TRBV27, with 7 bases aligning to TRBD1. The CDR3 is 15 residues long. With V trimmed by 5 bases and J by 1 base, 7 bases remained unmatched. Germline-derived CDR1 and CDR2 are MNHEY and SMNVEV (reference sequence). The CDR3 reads CASSIYRDSNYGYTF. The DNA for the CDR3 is TGTGCCAGCAGTATTTACCGGGACAGTAACTATGGCTACACCTTC.